The rows below give T cell receptor beta chains drawn from one sample of a study of PD-1 blockade in classical Hodgkin lymphoma. Sequencing was performed with immunoSEQ multiplex PCR; in TCRdb, only in-frame clones are kept and a portion is missing. The table lists almost 100,000 clones, just under 95% of them singletons. Sequencing used peripheral blood mononuclear cells (PBMCs), obtained at baseline. The receptors shown here come from a human donor with classical Hodgkin lymphoma. Each CDR3 is given with its conserved first and last residue. The D gene is left open where the match is weak. Expanded clones get a size class; other rows say once, few or many, or leave the size out.

v_call	clone_size	j_call	d_call	cdr3_nt	cdr3_aa
TRBV7-7	.	TRBJ2-7	TRBD1	TGTGCTAGCAGCGTGGACAGGGTCTCCTACGAGCAGTACTTC	CASSVDRVSYEQYF
TRBV30	.	TRBJ2-5	.	TGTGCCTGGGGCTCCGGGGGGCTAGCGACCCAGTACTTC	CAWGSGGLATQYF
TRBV6-5	.	TRBJ2-3	.	TGTGCCAGCAGTTACTCGCGCGGGAAGGATACGCAGTATTTT	CASSYSRGKDTQYF
TRBV19	.	TRBJ1-5	.	TGTGCCAGTAGTATTAGTGGTTCACCCCAGCATTTT	CASSISGSPQHF
TRBV18	once	TRBJ1-5	.	TGTGCCAGCTCACCTTTGGGACCCGGTCAGCCCCAGCATTTT	CASSPLGPGQPQHF
TRBV28	.	TRBJ1-4	.	TGTGCCAGCAACCCTTCTTTGGGGGGGAATGAAAAACTGTTTTTT	CASNPSLGGNEKLFF
TRBV28	.	TRBJ1-1	.	TGTGCCAGCAGTCCTAGGGGGGTTGGGAACACTGAAGCTTTCTTT	CASSPRGVGNTEAFF
TRBV29-1	.	TRBJ1-2	.	TGCAGCGTTGAGACTAGTAAGGGCAGAGAAAACTATGGCTACACCTTC	CSVETSKGRENYGYTF
TRBV19	.	TRBJ1-1	.	TGTGCCAGTAGTATAGATAAGTCCGAAAGGGGGATTAACACTGAAGCTTTCTTT	CASSIDKSERGINTEAFF
TRBV7-9	.	TRBJ2-1	TRBD2	TGTGCCAGCAGCTCTGCGGGAGTTGGGTTCTTC	CASSSAGVGFF
TRBV19	once	TRBJ1-2	.	TGTGCCAGTAGTAAGGGGGGCTATGGCTACACCTTC	CASSKGGYGYTF
TRBV5-5	.	TRBJ2-6	TRBD1	TGTGCCAGCAGCCTAAAAATACAGGGGATGGGGTCTGGGGCCAACGTCCTGACTTTC	CASSLKIQGMGSGANVLTF
TRBV6-4	.	TRBJ1-1	.	TGTGCCAGCAGTGACTCGGGGAGGAGTGACACTGAAGCTTTCTTT	CASSDSGRSDTEAFF
TRBV4-1	.	TRBJ2-1	.	TGCGCCAGCAGCCAAGATGGCCGGCCCGGACAGTTGAGCTCCTACAATGAGCAGTTCTTC	CASSQDGRPGQLSSYNEQFF
TRBV5-1	.	TRBJ2-5	TRBD1	TGCGCCAGCAGCTTGGGACAGGGGGCTCCCCGCCTGCAAGAGACCCAGTACTTC	CASSLGQGAPRLQETQYF
TRBV6-1	.	TRBJ1-6	TRBD1	TGTGCCAGCAGTGACAGACAGGGGAATTCACCCCTCCACTTT	CASSDRQGNSPLHF
TRBV7-8	.	TRBJ1-3	TRBD1	TGTGCCAGCAGCCCCTTAATCACGACAGGGCCGTTTCTCTCTGGAAACACCATATATTTT	CASSPLITTGPFLSGNTIYF
TRBV11-2	.	TRBJ2-1	.	TGTGCCAGCAGCTTAGGGAGGTTCGGTCAGTTCTTC	CASSLGRFGQFF
TRBV5-5	.	TRBJ2-7	.	TGTGCCAGCACCATTATTACCCCCTCCTACGAGCAGTACTTC	CASTIITPSYEQYF
TRBV4-1	.	TRBJ2-7	.	TGCGCCAGCAGCCACGTGGACCGGGCCAACGACTACGAGCAGTACTTC	CASSHVDRANDYEQYF
TRBV15	once	TRBJ2-6	.	TGTGCCACCAGGGAGGTTGGGGCCAACGTCCTGACTTTC	CATREVGANVLTF
TRBV6-5	.	TRBJ1-2	.	TGTGCCAGCAGAAGGGCCGGACACTATGGCTACACCTTC	CASRRAGHYGYTF
TRBV14	.	TRBJ2-2	.	TGTGCCAGCAGCCCTATAGGGGTCGGCGGGGAGCTGTTTTTT	CASSPIGVGGELFF
TRBV10-2	.	TRBJ1-1	TRBD1	TGCGCCACCACAGGGGGGGGATTCGGGGTGAACACTGAAGCTTTCTTT	CATTGGGFGVNTEAFF
TRBV19	once	TRBJ2-5	.	TGTGCCAGTAGTATAGGAGGTGGCGAAGAGACCCAGTACTTC	CASSIGGGEETQYF
TRBV6-8	.	TRBJ1-1	.	TGTGCCAGCAGGCCCGACTGCACTGAAGCTTTCTTT	CASRPDCTEAFF
TRBV19	.	TRBJ2-7	.	TGTGCCAGTAACGACAGGCAAAGCTCCTACGAGCAGTACTTC	CASNDRQSSYEQYF